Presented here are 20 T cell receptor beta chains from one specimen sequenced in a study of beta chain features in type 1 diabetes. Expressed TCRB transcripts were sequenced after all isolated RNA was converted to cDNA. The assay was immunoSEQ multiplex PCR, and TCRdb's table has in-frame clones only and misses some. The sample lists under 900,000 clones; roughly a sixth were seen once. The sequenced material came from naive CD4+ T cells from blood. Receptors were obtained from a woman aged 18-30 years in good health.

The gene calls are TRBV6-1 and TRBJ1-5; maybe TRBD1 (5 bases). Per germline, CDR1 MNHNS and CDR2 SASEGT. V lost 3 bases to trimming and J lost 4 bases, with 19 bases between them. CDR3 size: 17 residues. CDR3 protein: CASSEQPIIGANQPQHF. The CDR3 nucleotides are TGTGCCAGCAGTGAGCAACCGATAATCGGGGCTAATCAGCCCCAGCATTTT.

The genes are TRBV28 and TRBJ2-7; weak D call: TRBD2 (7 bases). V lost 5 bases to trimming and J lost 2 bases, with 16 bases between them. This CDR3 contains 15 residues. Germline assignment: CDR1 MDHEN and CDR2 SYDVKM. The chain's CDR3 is CASSEGGEYAYEQYF. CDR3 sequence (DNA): TGTGCCAGCAGTGAAGGGGGGGAGTACGCCTACGAGCAGTACTTC.

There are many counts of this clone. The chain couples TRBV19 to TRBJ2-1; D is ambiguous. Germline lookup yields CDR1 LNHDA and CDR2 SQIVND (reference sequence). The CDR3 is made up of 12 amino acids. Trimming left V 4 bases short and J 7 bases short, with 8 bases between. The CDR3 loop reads CASSTTANEQFF. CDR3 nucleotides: TGTGCCAGTAGTACCACAGCGAATGAGCAGTTCTTC.

CDR3 DNA sequence: TGTGCCAGCAGCTCTGTAGCGGGAGTCCCTGGAGAGCAGTACTTC. Amino acids: CASSSVAGVPGEQYF. V and J are TRBV7-2 and TRBJ2-7; TRBD2 matches at 9 bases. After removal of 4 bases from V and 7 bases from J, the junction contained 11 bases not matched to a gene. The CDR3 extends over 15 amino acids. CDR1 is SGHTA, CDR2 FQGNSA, per germline.

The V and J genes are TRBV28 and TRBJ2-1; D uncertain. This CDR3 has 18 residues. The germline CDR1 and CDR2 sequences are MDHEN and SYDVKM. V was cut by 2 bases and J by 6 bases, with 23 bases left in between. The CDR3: CASSLTGLGRARGNEQFF. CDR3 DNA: TGTGCCAGCAGTTTAACCGGGCTCGGACGAGCTAGAGGCAATGAGCAGTTCTTC.

The CDR3 spells CASSLAGSNEQFF. Here the CDR3 DNA reads TGTGCCAGCAGCTTAGCGGGATCCAATGAGCAGTTCTTC. The chain recombines TRBV5-6 with TRBJ2-1; 7 bases agree with TRBD2. V shed 2 bases and J 6 bases; nucleotides not matched to a gene: 2. CDR1 and CDR2 from the germline V gene are SGHDT and YYEEEE. The length of the CDR3 is 13 residues.

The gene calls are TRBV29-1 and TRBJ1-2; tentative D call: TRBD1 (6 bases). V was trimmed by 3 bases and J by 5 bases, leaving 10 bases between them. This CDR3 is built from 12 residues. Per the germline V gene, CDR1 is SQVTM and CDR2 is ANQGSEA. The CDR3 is CSVDWGPYGYTF. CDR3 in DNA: TGCAGCGTTGATTGGGGGCCGTATGGCTACACCTTC.

The CDR3 reads CASSQAGTGETQYF. The CDR3 coding sequence is TGCGCCAGCAGCCAAGCAGGGACGGGCGAGACCCAGTACTTC. This chain joins TRBV4-1 and TRBJ2-5; either TRBD1 or TRBD2 may supply D (5 bases each). The CDR3 has 14 residues. The germline V gene encodes CDR1 MGHRA and CDR2 YSYEKL. The V and J ends lost 1 base and 5 bases respectively, with 11 bases between them.

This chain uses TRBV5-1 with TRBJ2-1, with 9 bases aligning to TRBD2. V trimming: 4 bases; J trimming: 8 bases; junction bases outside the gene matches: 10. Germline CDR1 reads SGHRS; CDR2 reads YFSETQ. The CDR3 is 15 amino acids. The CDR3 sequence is CASSPSGLAGYEQFF. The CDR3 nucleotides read TGCGCCAGCAGCCCGTCGGGTCTAGCGGGATATGAGCAGTTCTTC.

The DNA for the CDR3 is TGTGCCAGCAGGCGACAGGGAAGTTATGGCTACACCTTC. Amino acids: CASRRQGSYGYTF. J is TRBJ1-2 and V is TRBV14, with 7 bases matching TRBD1. Per the germline V gene, CDR1 is SGHDN and CDR2 is FVKESK. This CDR3 is built from 13 residues. The V segment lost 6 bases and the J segment 5 bases; nucleotides outside the gene matches: 6.

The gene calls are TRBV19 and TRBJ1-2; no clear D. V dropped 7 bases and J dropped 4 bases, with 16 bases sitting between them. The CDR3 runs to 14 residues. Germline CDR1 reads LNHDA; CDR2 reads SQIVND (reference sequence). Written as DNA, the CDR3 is TGTGCCAGTATTACACACGCGTCCGGCTATGGCTACACCTTC. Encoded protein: CASITHASGYGYTF. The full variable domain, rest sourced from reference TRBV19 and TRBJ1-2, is DGGITQSPKYLFRKEGQNVTLSCEQNLNHDAMYWYRQDPGQGLRLIYYSQIVNDFQKGDIAEGYSVSREKKESFPLTVTSAQKNPTAFYLCASITHASGYGYTFGSGTRLTVV.

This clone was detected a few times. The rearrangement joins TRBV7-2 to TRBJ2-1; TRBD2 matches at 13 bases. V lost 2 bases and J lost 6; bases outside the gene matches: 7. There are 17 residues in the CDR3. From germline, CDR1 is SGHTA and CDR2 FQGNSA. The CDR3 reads CASSLSKGTSGANEQFF. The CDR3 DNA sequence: TGTGCCAGCAGCTTATCAAAAGGGACTAGCGGGGCCAATGAGCAGTTCTTC. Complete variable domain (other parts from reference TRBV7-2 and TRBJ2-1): GAGVSQSPSNKVTEKGKDVELRCDPISGHTALYWYRQSLGQGLEFLIYFQGNSAPDKSGLPSDRFSAERTGGSVSTLTIQRTQQEDSAVYLCASSLSKGTSGANEQFFGPGTRLTVL.

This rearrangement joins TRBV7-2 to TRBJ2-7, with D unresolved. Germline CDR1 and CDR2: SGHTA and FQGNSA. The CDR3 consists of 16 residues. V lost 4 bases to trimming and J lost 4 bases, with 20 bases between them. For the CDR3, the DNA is TGTGCCAGCAGCTCCTCCCCCTCCCGAGGTAGTTACGAGCAGTACTTC. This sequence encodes CASSSSPSRGSYEQYF.

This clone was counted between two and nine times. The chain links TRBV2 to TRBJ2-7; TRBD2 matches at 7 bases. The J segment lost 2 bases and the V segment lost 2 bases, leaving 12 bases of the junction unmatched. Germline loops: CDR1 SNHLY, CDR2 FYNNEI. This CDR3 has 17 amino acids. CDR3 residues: CASSEMVNSGSPYEQYF. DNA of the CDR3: TGTGCCAGCAGTGAAATGGTTAATAGCGGGTCCCCCTACGAGCAGTACTTC.

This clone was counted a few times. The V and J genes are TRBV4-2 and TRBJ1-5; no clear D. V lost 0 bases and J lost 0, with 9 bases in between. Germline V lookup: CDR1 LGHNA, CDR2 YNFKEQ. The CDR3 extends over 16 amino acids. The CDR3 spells CASSQDSGNSNQPQHF. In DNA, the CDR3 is TGTGCCAGCAGCCAAGATTCGGGAAATAGCAATCAGCCCCAGCATTTT.

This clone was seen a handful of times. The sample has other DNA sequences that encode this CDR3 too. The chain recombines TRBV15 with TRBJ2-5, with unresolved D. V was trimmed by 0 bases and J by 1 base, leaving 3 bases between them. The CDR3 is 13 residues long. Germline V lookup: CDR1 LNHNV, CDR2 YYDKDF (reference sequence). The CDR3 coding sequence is TGTGCCACCAGCAGAGATCCCCAAGAGACCCAGTACTTC. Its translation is CATSRDPQETQYF.

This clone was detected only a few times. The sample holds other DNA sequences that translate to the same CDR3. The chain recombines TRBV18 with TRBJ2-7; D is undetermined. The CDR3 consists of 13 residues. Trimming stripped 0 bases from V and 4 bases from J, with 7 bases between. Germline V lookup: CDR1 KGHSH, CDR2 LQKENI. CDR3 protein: CASSPPAAYEQYF. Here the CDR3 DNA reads TGTGCCAGCTCACCACCGGCAGCTTACGAGCAGTACTTC.

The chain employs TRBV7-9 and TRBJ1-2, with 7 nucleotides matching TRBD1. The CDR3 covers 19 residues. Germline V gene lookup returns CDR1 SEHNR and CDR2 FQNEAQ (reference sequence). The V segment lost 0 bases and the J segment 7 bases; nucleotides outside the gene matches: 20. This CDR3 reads CASSLAPRLSSQGVVGYTF. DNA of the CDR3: TGTGCCAGCAGCTTAGCCCCCCGCCTTAGCAGTCAGGGGGTCGTTGGCTACACCTTC. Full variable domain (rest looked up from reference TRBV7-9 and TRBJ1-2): DTGVSQNPRHKITKRGQNVTFRCDPISEHNRLYWYRQTLGQGPEFLTYFQNEAQLEKSRLLSDRFSAERPKGSFSTLEIQRTEQGDSAMYLCASSLAPRLSSQGVVGYTFGSGTRLTVV.

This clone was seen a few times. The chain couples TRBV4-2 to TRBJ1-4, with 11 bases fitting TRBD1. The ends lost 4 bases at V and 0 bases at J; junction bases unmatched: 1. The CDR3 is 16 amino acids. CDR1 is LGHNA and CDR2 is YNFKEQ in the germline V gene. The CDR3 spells CASSPGQGATNEKLFF. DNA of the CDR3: TGTGCCAGCAGCCCGGGACAGGGGGCAACTAATGAAAAACTGTTTTTT.

This CDR3 reads CASSIHRGNTEAFF. CDR3 DNA sequence: TGTGCCAGCAGCATACACAGGGGGAACACTGAAGCTTTCTTT. This chain links TRBV7-9 with TRBJ1-1; TRBD1 matches 7 bases. From germline, CDR1 is SEHNR and CDR2 FQNEAQ (reference sequence). The CDR3 runs 14 residues. V lost 5 bases to trimming and J lost 1 base; unmatched junction nucleotides: 4. Using reference TRBV7-9 and TRBJ1-1 for the parts outside the CDR3, the full variable domain is DTGVSQNPRHKITKRGQNVTFRCDPISEHNRLYWYRQTLGQGPEFLTYFQNEAQLEKSRLLSDRFSAERPKGSFSTLEIQRTEQGDSAMYLCASSIHRGNTEAFFGQGTRLTVV.